The 15 T cell receptor beta chains given below trace back to one sample, sequenced in a study of blood T cell repertoires in COVID-19. The repertoire was sequenced with immunoSEQ multiplex PCR; TCRdb's copy has only in-frame clones and lacks some. Of about 150,000 clones detected, roughly 78% appear once; the ten largest clones hold 5% to 6.5%. The source material was PBMCs or T cells enriched from blood (not recorded which). The source is a woman aged 45-65 years who had recovered from COVID-19.

The chain joins TRBV9 to TRBJ1-5; the D is unclear. This CDR3 comprises 14 residues. Trimming stripped 0 bases from V and 7 bases from J, with 11 bases between. Germline-derived CDR1 and CDR2 are SGDLS and YYNGEE. CDR3 protein: CASSVGGGKQPQHF. CDR3 sequence (DNA): TGTGCCAGCAGCGTAGGAGGAGGGAAACAGCCCCAGCATTTT.

The V call is TRBV19, the J call TRBJ2-2; the D gene is possibly TRBD1 (5 bases). Germline values: CDR1 LNHDA, CDR2 SQIVND (reference sequence). The V and J ends lost 1 base and 6 bases respectively, with 9 bases between them. The CDR3 has 14 residues. The CDR3 here is CASSIGPGSGELFF. The CDR3 coding sequence is TGTGCCAGTAGTATAGGCCCAGGGTCCGGGGAGCTGTTTTTT.

V and J are TRBV5-4 and TRBJ2-7, with a tentative D call TRBD1 (6 bases). From germline, CDR1 is SGHNT and CDR2 YYREEE (reference sequence). The CDR3 is 15 amino acids. V dropped 4 bases and J dropped 3 bases, with 17 bases sitting between them. The CDR3 spells CASSTQGHLDYEQYV. The CDR3 DNA reads TGTGCCAGCAGCACACAGGGACACCTTGACTACGAGCAGTACGTC.

The rearrangement joins TRBV7-3 to TRBJ2-3, with a possible D match to TRBD2 (5 bases). Per germline, CDR1 SGHTA and CDR2 FQGTGA. The CDR3 has 13 amino acids. V shed 1 base and J shed 11 bases, with 13 bases lying between them. CDR3 DNA: TGTGCCAGCAGCTTAAGGTCAGGTCGGGGGCAGTATTTT. Protein: CASSLRSGRGQYF.

The chain carries TRBV7-9 and TRBJ1-1; D perhaps matches TRBD1 (6 bases). CDR3 size: 15 residues. The germline V and J ends were trimmed by 1 base and 3 bases, with 12 bases remaining between them. Germline V gives CDR1 SEHNR, CDR2 FQNEAQ (reference sequence). The CDR3 spells CASSLGGGMYTEAFF. As DNA, the CDR3 is TGTGCCAGCAGCTTAGGCGGGGGCATGTACACTGAAGCTTTCTTT.

This clone is a singleton in its sample. The V and J genes are TRBV5-1 and TRBJ2-7; 13 positions match TRBD2. The CDR3 is 16 amino acids. V was pared by 4 bases and J by 1 base, with 5 bases of the junction left unmatched. Germline V CDR1 and CDR2: SGHRS, YFSETQ. The CDR3 DNA is TGCGCCAGCAGCAAGGGACTAGCGGGGCGATCCTACGAGCAGTACTTC. It encodes CASSKGLAGRSYEQYF.

The V call is TRBV1, the J call TRBJ1-5; the D call of TRBD1 is as the table states it, not checked on the DNA. TRBV1 is a recognized pseudogene. The CDR3 sequence is 15 residues long. The CDR3 loop is CTSSQATGGNQPQHF. For the CDR3, the DNA is TGCACCAGCAGCCAAGCGACAGGGGGTAATCAGCCCCAGCATTTT.

This sequence joins TRBV18 and TRBJ2-7, with TRBD1 identical over 8 bases. The V segment lost 5 bases and the J segment 6 bases; nucleotides outside the gene matches: 3. The germline CDR1 and CDR2 sequences are KGHSH and LQKENI. This CDR3 region has 12 residues. This chain's CDR3 is CASSSTGGEQYF. The CDR3 DNA reads TGTGCCAGCTCATCAACAGGGGGCGAGCAGTACTTC. The full variable domain, in which reference TRBV18 and TRBJ2-7 provide the parts outside the CDR3, is NAGVMQNPRHLVRRRGQEARLRCSPMKGHSHVYWYRQLPEEGLKFMVYLQKENIIDESGMPKERFSAEFPKEGPSILRIQQVVRGDSAAYFCASSSTGGEQYFGPGTRLTVT.

This sequence joins TRBV5-1 and TRBJ2-5; a weak D match, TRBD2 (6 bases). The V and J ends lost 7 bases and 1 base respectively, with 17 bases between them. Germline V gene sequence: CDR1 SGHRS, CDR2 YFSETQ. The CDR3 has 15 amino acids. The CDR3 coding sequence is TGCGCCAGCGCGACGGGTGCGGGGCCCCAAGAGACCCAGTACTTC. Encoded protein: CASATGAGPQETQYF.

This clone has just one count. The V gene is TRBV28, the J gene TRBJ1-5; perhaps TRBD1 as D (5 bases). Germline V lookup: CDR1 MDHEN, CDR2 SYDVKM. V dropped 6 bases and J dropped 2 bases, with 14 bases sitting between them. CDR3 length: 15 residues. The CDR3 region is CASRDRGRGNQPQHF. For the CDR3, the DNA is TGTGCCAGCAGGGACCGCGGCAGGGGCAATCAGCCCCAGCATTTT.

Only one count was recorded for this clone. The chain uses TRBV14 and TRBJ2-1; D perhaps matches TRBD2 (7 bases). Per the germline V gene, CDR1 is SGHDN and CDR2 is FVKESK. The length of the CDR3 is 16 residues. V was trimmed by 4 bases and J by 3 bases, leaving 16 bases between them. Here the CDR3 reads CASSPPGAGHYNEQFF. DNA of the CDR3: TGTGCCAGCAGCCCCCCAGGAGCGGGACACTACAATGAGCAGTTCTTC.

This rearrangement joins TRBV7-9 to TRBJ1-1; 11 bases align to TRBD1. The CDR3 contains 15 residues. The ends lost 5 bases at V and 3 bases at J; junction bases unmatched: 5. Looked up from germline, CDR1 is SEHNR and CDR2 is FQNEAQ (reference sequence). The CDR3 nucleotides are TGTGCCAGCAGCCCCCGGGACAGGGGGGACACTGAAGCTTTCTTT. Amino acid sequence: CASSPRDRGDTEAFF.

This clone was observed a few times. The chain couples TRBV6-5 to TRBJ2-7; 9 bases line up with TRBD1. With 0 bases clipped from V and 6 bases from J, the junction kept 3 bases outside the gene matches. CDR3 length: 14 amino acids. CDR1 is MNHEY, CDR2 SVGAGI, per germline. CDR3 DNA sequence: TGTGCCAGCAGTTACTCACAGGGGGCTGGCGAGCAGTACTTC. It codes for CASSYSQGAGEQYF.

The rearrangement links TRBV2 to TRBJ2-7; D is possibly TRBD1 (5 bases). The V and J ends lost 0 bases and 3 bases respectively, with 6 bases between them. Per germline, CDR1 SNHLY and CDR2 FYNNEI. CDR3 length: 13 residues. The CDR3 here is CASSEADNYEQYF. CDR3 nucleotide sequence: TGTGCCAGCAGTGAAGCGGACAACTACGAGCAGTACTTC.

V usage is TRBV6-5 and J usage is TRBJ1-6; D is unclear. V dropped 6 bases and J dropped 7 bases, with 7 bases sitting between them. CDR1 is MNHEY, CDR2 SVGAGI, per germline. The CDR3 runs to 12 residues. CDR3 region: CASSSGNSPLHF. CDR3 coding DNA: TGTGCCAGCAGCTCCGGGAATTCACCCCTCCACTTT.